The rows below give T cell receptor beta chains drawn from one sample of a study of T cells in Graves' hyperthyroidism and ophthalmopathy. Each CDR3 protein is one row after TCRdb ran MiXCR on the multiplex PCR reads. The sample records approximately 740,000 distinct CDR3 sequences, 14% being singletons. Sample: blood. All receptors derive from a woman under 30 with Graves' hyperthyroidism. Each CDR3 is given with its conserved first and last residue. The order of the fields is clone size, J gene, V gene, D gene, CDR3 length, CDR3 protein, CDR3 DNA. D genes are given only for firm matches. A clone size is listed for some rows: how often the clone was seen (once, few, many), or a class if it is expanded.

-	TRBJ2-5	TRBV20-1	-	16	CSARGRRAMLRETQYF	TGCAGTGCTAGAGGTCGTAGAGCGATGTTGCGAGAGACCCAGTACTTC
-	TRBJ2-1	TRBV19	-	15	CASSARFNPSNEQFF	TGTGCCAGTAGTGCCCGGTTCAATCCGAGCAATGAGCAGTTCTTC
few	TRBJ2-3	TRBV6-1	TRBD2	14	CASSVSGRTDTQYF	TGTGCCAGCAGCGTTAGCGGGCGTACGGATACGCAGTATTTT
many	TRBJ2-3	TRBV6-6	-	14	CASSYRRTTDTQYF	TGTGCCAGCAGTTACCGCAGGACTACAGATACGCAGTATTTT
-	TRBJ2-7	TRBV10-3	-	15	CAISEVWMPSYEQYF	TGTGCCATCAGTGAGGTATGGATGCCTTCCTACGAGCAGTACTTC
-	TRBJ2-1	TRBV6-2/TRBV6-3	-	15	CASSPIRQPYSEQFF	TGTGCCAGCAGCCCCATCCGGCAGCCCTACAGTGAGCAGTTCTTC
few	TRBJ2-6	TRBV6-2/TRBV6-3	-	15	CASSSLSSGANVLTF	TGTGCCAGCAGTTCTCTCAGCTCTGGGGCCAACGTCCTGACTTTC
many	TRBJ1-5	TRBV28	-	14	CASSRTDFNQPQHF	TGTGCCAGCAGCCGGACTGACTTTAATCAGCCCCAGCATTTT
many	TRBJ2-1	TRBV9	-	16	CASSVGPGLYYNEQFF	TGTGCCAGCAGCGTAGGCCCGGGGCTTTACTACAATGAGCAGTTCTTC
few	TRBJ2-1	TRBV29-1	TRBD1	13	CSVGTGGSNEQFF	TGCAGCGTAGGGACAGGGGGCTCGAATGAGCAGTTCTTC
-	TRBJ2-7	TRBV29-1	-	12	CSVVHSTYEQYF	TGCAGCGTTGTTCACAGCACCTACGAGCAGTACTTC
many	TRBJ1-3	TRBV20-1	TRBD1	11	CSARDNRGIYF	TGCAGTGCTAGAGACAACAGGGGGATATATTTT
few	TRBJ2-7	TRBV19	-	16	CASSMPGVGSSYEQYF	TGTGCCAGTAGTATGCCCGGGGTCGGATCCTCCTACGAGCAGTACTTC
many	TRBJ1-1	TRBV3-1	TRBD1	14	CASTHKWRDREAFF	TGTGCCAGCACCCATAAGTGGAGGGACAGAGAAGCTTTCTTT
-	TRBJ2-1	TRBV7-9	-	19	CASSPHFRAAPSSCNEQFF	TGTGCCAGCAGCCCCCATTTTCGTGCAGCTCCAAGCTCCTGCAATGAGCAGTTCTTC
-	TRBJ2-1	TRBV30	TRBD2	15	CAWSPTSGVYNEQFF	TGTGCCTGGAGTCCCACTAGCGGGGTTTACAATGAGCAGTTCTTC
-	TRBJ1-5	TRBV28	TRBD1	16	CASTRGQGYGNQPQHF	TGTGCCAGCACGCGGGGACAGGGGTATGGCAATCAGCCCCAGCATTTT
-	TRBJ1-2	TRBV25-1	-	14	CASSESGQGYGYTF	TGTGCCAGCAGTGAATCAGGGCAGGGTTATGGCTACACCTTC
few	TRBJ1-1	TRBV29-1	-	13	CSVTWTLNTEAFF	TGCAGCGTCACCTGGACCTTGAACACTGAAGCTTTCTTT
many	TRBJ1-2	TRBV7-9	-	14	CASSPREGNRGYTF	TGTGCCAGCAGCCCTCGTGAAGGGAATCGTGGCTACACCTTC
many	TRBJ1-2	TRBV4-2	-	17	CASSQDSVGATNYGYTF	TGTGCCAGCAGCCAAGATTCGGTAGGGGCCACTAACTATGGCTACACCTTC
few	TRBJ2-7	TRBV5-1	-	15	CASSRGAPAGSEQYF	TGCGCCAGCAGCCGGGGGGCCCCAGCGGGGAGCGAGCAGTACTTC
many	TRBJ2-5	TRBV24-1	-	14	CATSDPGNQETQYF	TGTGCCACCAGTGATCCGGGAAACCAAGAGACCCAGTACTTC
many	TRBJ2-7	TRBV12-3/TRBV12-4	-	14	CASSFLGSAYEQYF	TGTGCCAGCAGTTTTTTAGGTTCCGCCTACGAGCAGTACTTC
-	TRBJ2-1	TRBV7-9	TRBD1	16	CASSLTGGNSYNEQFF	TGTGCCAGCAGCCTTACAGGGGGAAACTCCTACAATGAGCAGTTCTTC
many	TRBJ2-1	TRBV3-1	TRBD2	15	CASSYRTSGYNEQFF	TGTGCCAGCAGCTATAGGACTAGCGGATACAATGAGCAGTTCTTC
many	TRBJ1-5	TRBV2	TRBD1	14	CASSRYRGSQPQHF	TGTGCCAGCAGCCGTTACAGGGGGAGTCAGCCCCAGCATTTT
few	TRBJ2-7	TRBV14	TRBD1	14	CASRRQGDSYEQYF	TGTGCCAGCAGACGACAGGGGGATTCCTACGAGCAGTACTTC
-	TRBJ2-7	TRBV9	-	15	CASSVEAGVSYEQYF	TGTGCCAGCAGCGTAGAAGCGGGCGTCTCCTACGAGCAGTACTTC
few	TRBJ1-4	TRBV27	-	14	CASSLSNWDEKLFF	TGTGCCAGCAGTTTAAGTAATTGGGATGAAAAACTGTTTTTT
few	TRBJ1-5	TRBV28	TRBD1	16	CASSREQGARNQPQHF	TGTGCCAGCAGCCGAGAACAGGGGGCGAGAAATCAGCCCCAGCATTTT
many	TRBJ2-4	TRBV11-2	-	12	CASSFGGNIQYF	TGTGCCAGCAGCTTTGGCGGAAACATTCAGTACTTC
few	TRBJ2-7	TRBV20-1	TRBD2	12	CSARDGTSGQYF	TGCAGTGCTAGAGATGGGACTAGCGGGCAGTACTTC
-	TRBJ2-1	TRBV7-9	TRBD2	15	CASTSLAGGGNEQFF	TGTGCCAGCACATCGCTAGCGGGAGGAGGAAATGAGCAGTTCTTC
-	TRBJ1-3	TRBV2	-	10	CASRGNTIYF	TGTGCCAGCCGGGGAAACACCATATATTTT
-	TRBJ2-3	TRBV12-5	TRBD2	14	CASASGEYTDTQYF	TGTGCTAGTGCTAGCGGGGAATACACAGATACGCAGTATTTT
-	TRBJ1-1	TRBV19	-	14	CASSIGRVNTEAFF	TGTGCCAGTAGTATTGGCAGGGTGAACACTGAAGCTTTCTTT
few	TRBJ2-5	TRBV12-3/TRBV12-4	TRBD2	15	CASSFYRGDGETQYF	TGTGCCAGCAGTTTTTATCGGGGGGATGGGGAGACCCAGTACTTC
many	TRBJ2-3	TRBV5-1	TRBD1	15	CASISRQGGTDTQYF	TGCGCCAGCATCTCACGACAGGGTGGCACAGATACGCAGTATTTT
many	TRBJ1-1	TRBV30	-	12	CAWGIGNTEAFF	TGTGCCTGGGGAATCGGGAACACTGAAGCTTTCTTT
many	TRBJ1-1	TRBV11-2	TRBD1	15	CTSSRDRGRWTEAFF	TGTACCAGCAGCAGAGACAGGGGGCGATGGACTGAAGCTTTCTTT
many	TRBJ2-1	TRBV7-9	-	19	CASSLDDLFQQSSYNEQFF	TGTGCCAGCAGCTTAGACGATTTGTTCCAGCAGAGCTCCTACAATGAGCAGTTCTTC
many	TRBJ2-1	TRBV11-2	TRBD2	15	CASSLGVAGGGEQFF	TGTGCCAGCAGCTTAGGGGTAGCGGGAGGGGGTGAGCAGTTCTTC
many	TRBJ2-2	TRBV20-1	TRBD2	14	CSASLASGTGELFF	TGCAGTGCTAGTCTCGCTAGCGGGACCGGGGAGCTGTTTTTT
few	TRBJ2-1	TRBV20-1	TRBD2	13	CSAGQREENEQFF	TGCAGTGCTGGGCAGCGGGAGGAAAATGAGCAGTTCTTC